This entry lists 5 T cell receptor beta chains sequenced from one sample in a study of T cells in Graves' hyperthyroidism and ophthalmopathy. RNA transcripts were the template for amplifying TCR beta CDR3 regions. A set of HTBI primers served as the primers for a first-round RT-PCR of the TCR CDR3. TCRdb passed the multiplex PCR reads through MiXCR, listing each CDR3 protein once. The repertoire holds a few hundred thousand distinct CDR3 sequences, 16% seen once, with about 29% in the top ten. Sequenced material: blood. The receptors shown here come from a woman in her 30s with Graves' ophthalmopathy.

The gene calls are TRBV20-1 and TRBJ2-1; D might be TRBD2 (7 bases). This CDR3 has 14 amino acids. Germline values: CDR1 DFQATT, CDR2 SNEGSKA (reference sequence). The V gene lost 4 bases and the J gene lost 4 bases, with 14 bases spanning the gap. The CDR3, as DNA: TGCAGTGCTAAGGAGGGGGGAGGGTACAATGAGCAGTTCTTC. It codes for CSAKEGGGYNEQFF.

The chain recombines TRBV29-1 with TRBJ2-1; the match to TRBD2 covers 13 bases. In germline, CDR1 is SQVTM, CDR2 ANQGSEA. With V trimmed by 5 bases and J by 8 bases, 6 bases remained unmatched. The CDR3 extends over 14 amino acids. The chain's CDR3 is CSVRGLAGAHEQFF. The CDR3 DNA is TGCAGCGTTCGAGGACTAGCGGGAGCTCATGAGCAGTTCTTC.

This clonotype showed up many times. The genes are TRBV3-1 and TRBJ2-2; D unclear. V dropped 1 base and J dropped 6 bases, with 15 bases sitting between them. This CDR3 contains 16 residues. The germline V gene encodes CDR1 LGHDT and CDR2 YNNKEL (reference sequence). The CDR3 coding sequence is TGTGCCAGCAGCCAAGTGAGCTTCACACGGGCCGGGGAGCTGTTTTTT. Amino acid sequence: CASSQVSFTRAGELFF.

In its sample, this clonotype was seen a few times. V usage is TRBV6-2 or TRBV6-3 and J usage is TRBJ1-2; tentatively, D is TRBD1 (6 bases). Germline lookup yields CDR1 MNHEY and CDR2 SVGEGT. The CDR3 is 13 amino acids. V gave up 5 bases and J gave up 2 bases, with 9 bases separating them. This chain's CDR3 is CASSHTGNYGYTF. The CDR3 nucleotides read TGTGCCAGCAGTCACACAGGGAACTATGGCTACACCTTC.

This chain links TRBV5-1 with TRBJ1-1, with TRBD1 as a possible D gene (6 bases). The CDR3 length is 18 residues. Germline V gene sequence: CDR1 SGHRS, CDR2 YFSETQ. Deletions cut 4 bases from V and 5 bases from J, with 27 bases between. The CDR3 spells CASSPRWDQGGARTEAFF. Here the CDR3 DNA reads TGCGCCAGCAGCCCCAGATGGGACCAAGGGGGGGCGAGAACTGAAGCTTTCTTT. Combining the CDR3 with reference TRBV5-1 and TRBJ1-1 gives the whole variable domain KAGVTQTPRYLIKTRGQQVTLSCSPISGHRSVSWYQQTPGQGLQFLFEYFSETQRNKGNFPGRFSGRQFSNSRSEMNVSTLELGDSALYLCASSPRWDQGGARTEAFFGQGTRLTVV.